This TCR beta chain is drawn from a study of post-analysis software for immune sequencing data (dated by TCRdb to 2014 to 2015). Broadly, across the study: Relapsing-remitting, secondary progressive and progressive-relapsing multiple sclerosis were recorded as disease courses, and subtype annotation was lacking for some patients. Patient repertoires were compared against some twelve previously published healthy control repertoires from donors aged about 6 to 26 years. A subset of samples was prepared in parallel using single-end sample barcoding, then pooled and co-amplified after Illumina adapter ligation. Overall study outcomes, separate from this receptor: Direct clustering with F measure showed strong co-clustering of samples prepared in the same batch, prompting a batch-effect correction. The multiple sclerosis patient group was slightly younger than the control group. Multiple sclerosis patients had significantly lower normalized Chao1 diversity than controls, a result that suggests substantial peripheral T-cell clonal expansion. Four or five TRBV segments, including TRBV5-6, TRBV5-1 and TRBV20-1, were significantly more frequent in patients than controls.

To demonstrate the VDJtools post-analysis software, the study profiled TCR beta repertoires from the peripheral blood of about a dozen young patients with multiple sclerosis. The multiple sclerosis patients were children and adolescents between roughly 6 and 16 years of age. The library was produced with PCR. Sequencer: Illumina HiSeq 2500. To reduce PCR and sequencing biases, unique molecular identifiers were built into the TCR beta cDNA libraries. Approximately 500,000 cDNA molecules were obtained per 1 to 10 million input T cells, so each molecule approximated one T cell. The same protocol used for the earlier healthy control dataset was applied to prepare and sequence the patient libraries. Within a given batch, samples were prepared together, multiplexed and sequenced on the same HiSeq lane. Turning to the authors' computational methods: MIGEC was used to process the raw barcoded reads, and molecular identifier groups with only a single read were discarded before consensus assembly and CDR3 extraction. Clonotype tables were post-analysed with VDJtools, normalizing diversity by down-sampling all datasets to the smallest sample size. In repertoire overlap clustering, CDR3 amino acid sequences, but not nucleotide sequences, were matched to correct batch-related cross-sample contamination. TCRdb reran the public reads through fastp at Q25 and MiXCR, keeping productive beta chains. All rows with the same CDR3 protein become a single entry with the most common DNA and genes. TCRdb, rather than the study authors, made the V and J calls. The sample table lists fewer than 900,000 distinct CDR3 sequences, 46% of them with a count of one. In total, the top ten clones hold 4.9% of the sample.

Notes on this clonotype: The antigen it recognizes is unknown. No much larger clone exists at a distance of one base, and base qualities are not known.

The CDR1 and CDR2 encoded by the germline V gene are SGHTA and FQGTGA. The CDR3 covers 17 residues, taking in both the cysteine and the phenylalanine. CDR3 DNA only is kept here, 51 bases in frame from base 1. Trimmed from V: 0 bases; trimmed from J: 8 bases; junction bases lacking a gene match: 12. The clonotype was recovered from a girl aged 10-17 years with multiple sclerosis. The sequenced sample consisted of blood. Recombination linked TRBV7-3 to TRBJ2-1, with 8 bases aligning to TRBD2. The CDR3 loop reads CASSLTLTGGPGHEQFF. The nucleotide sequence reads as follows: TGTGCCAGCAGCTTAACGTTAACGGGAGGGCCGGGGCATGAGCAGTTCTTC. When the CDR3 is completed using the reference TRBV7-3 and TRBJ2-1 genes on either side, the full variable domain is GAGVSQTPSNKVTEKGKYVELRCDPISGHTALYWYRQSLGQGPEFLIYFQGTGAADDSGLPNDRFFAVRPEGSVSTLKIQRTERGDSAVYLCASSLTLTGGPGHEQFFGPGTRLTVL.